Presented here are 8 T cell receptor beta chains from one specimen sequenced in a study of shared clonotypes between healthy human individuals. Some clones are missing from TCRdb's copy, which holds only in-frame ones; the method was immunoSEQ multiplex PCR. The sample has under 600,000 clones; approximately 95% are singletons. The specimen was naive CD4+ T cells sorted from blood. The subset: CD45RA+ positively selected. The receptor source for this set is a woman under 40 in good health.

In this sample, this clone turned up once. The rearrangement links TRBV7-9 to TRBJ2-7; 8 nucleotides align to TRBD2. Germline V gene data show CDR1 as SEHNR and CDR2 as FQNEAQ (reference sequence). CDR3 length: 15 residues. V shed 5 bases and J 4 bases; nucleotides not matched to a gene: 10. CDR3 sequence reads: CASSPYELAEYEQYF. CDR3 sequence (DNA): TGTGCCAGCAGCCCTTACGAACTAGCGGAATACGAGCAGTACTTC.

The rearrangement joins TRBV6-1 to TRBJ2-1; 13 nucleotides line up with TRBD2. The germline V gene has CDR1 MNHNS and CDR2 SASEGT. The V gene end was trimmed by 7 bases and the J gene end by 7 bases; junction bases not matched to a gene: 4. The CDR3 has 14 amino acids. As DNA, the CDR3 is TGTGCCAGCATTCGGACTAGCGGGAGTAATGAGCAGTTCTTC. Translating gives CASIRTSGSNEQFF.

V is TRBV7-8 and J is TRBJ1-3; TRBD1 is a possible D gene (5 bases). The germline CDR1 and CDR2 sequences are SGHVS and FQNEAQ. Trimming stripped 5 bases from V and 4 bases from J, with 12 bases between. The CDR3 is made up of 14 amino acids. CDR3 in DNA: TGTGCCAGCAGCCCGGGACTTAGCGGAAACACCATATATTTT. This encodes CASSPGLSGNTIYF.

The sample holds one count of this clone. The CDR3 is CASSLRGSTTGGKGTQYF. CDR3 DNA: TGTGCCAGCAGTTTAAGAGGGTCTACTACAGGGGGCAAGGGGACCCAGTACTTC. The chain has TRBV28 and TRBJ2-5, with TRBD1 matching 9 bases. This CDR3 spans 18 amino acids. V trimming: 2 bases; J trimming: 7 bases; junction bases outside the gene matches: 17. Looked up from germline, CDR1 is MDHEN and CDR2 is SYDVKM.

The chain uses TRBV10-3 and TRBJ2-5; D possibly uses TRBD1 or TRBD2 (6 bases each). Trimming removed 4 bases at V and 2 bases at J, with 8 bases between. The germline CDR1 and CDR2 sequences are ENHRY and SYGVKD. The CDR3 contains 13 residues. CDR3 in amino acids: CAISAGAQETQYF. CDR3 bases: TGTGCCATCAGTGCGGGGGCTCAAGAGACCCAGTACTTC.

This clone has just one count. The CDR3, as DNA: TGCGCCAGCAGCCTTACCCCGCCAGGCACCGGGGAGCTGTTTTTT. It translates to CASSLTPPGTGELFF. This chain connects TRBV5-1 to TRBJ2-2; D is undetermined. The CDR3 has 15 residues. Trimming removed 4 bases at V and 4 bases at J, with 14 bases between. Germline V CDR1 and CDR2: SGHRS, YFSETQ. The whole variable domain, remainder taken from reference TRBV5-1 and TRBJ2-2, is KAGVTQTPRYLIKTRGQQVTLSCSPISGHRSVSWYQQTPGQGLQFLFEYFSETQRNKGNFPGRFSGRQFSNSRSEMNVSTLELGDSALYLCASSLTPPGTGELFFGEGSRLTVL.

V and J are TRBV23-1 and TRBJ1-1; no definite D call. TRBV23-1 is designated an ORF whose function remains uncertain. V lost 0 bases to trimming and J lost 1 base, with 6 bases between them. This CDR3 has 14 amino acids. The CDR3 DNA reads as TGCGCCAGCAGTCAATCTCGAGGGAACACTGAAGCTTTCTTT. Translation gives CASSQSRGNTEAFF.

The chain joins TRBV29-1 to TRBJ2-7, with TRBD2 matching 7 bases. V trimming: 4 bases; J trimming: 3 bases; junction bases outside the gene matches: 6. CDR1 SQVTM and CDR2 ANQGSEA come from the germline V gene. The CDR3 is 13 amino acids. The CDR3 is CSVVSSGNYEQYF. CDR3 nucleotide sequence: TGCAGCGTTGTTTCTAGCGGAAACTACGAGCAGTACTTC.